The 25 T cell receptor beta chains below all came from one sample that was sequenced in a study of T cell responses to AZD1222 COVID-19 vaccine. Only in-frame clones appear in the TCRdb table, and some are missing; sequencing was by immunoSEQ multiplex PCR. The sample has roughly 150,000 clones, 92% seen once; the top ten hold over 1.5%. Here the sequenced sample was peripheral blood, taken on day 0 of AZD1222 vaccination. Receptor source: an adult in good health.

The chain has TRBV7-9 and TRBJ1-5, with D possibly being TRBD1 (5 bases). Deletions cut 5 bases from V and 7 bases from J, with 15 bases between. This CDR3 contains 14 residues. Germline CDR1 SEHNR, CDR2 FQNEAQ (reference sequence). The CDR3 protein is CASSETGVGQPQHF. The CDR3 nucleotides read TGTGCCAGCAGCGAGACGGGGGTTGGGCAGCCCCAGCATTTT. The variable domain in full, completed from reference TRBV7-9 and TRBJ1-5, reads DTGVSQNPRHKITKRGQNVTFRCDPISEHNRLYWYRQTLGQGPEFLTYFQNEAQLEKSRLLSDRFSAERPKGSFSTLEIQRTEQGDSAMYLCASSETGVGQPQHFGDGTRLSIL.

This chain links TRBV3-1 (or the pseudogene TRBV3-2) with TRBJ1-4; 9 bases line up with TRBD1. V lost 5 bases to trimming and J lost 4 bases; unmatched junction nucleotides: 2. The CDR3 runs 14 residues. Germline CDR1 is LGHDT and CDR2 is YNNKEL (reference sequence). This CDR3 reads CASSRTGDNEKLFF. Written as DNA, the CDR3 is TGTGCCAGCAGCAGGACAGGGGATAATGAAAAACTGTTTTTT.

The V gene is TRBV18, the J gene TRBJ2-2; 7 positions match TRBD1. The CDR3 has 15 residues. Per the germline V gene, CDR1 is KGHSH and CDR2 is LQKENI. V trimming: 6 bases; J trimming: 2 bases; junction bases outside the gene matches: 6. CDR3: CASSLTGINTGELFF. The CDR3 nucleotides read TGTGCCAGCTCTTTGACAGGGATTAACACCGGGGAGCTGTTTTTT.

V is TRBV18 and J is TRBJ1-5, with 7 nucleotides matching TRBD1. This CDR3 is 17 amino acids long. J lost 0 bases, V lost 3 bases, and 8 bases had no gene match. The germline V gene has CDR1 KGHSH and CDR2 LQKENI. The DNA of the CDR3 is TGTGCCAGCTCACCTTTAGGGACAGTCTATAGCAATCAGCCCCAGCATTTT. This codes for CASSPLGTVYSNQPQHF.

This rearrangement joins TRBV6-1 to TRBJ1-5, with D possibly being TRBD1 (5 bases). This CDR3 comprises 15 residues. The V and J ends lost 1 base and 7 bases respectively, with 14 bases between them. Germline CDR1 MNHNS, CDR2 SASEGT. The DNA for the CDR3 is TGTGCCAGCAGTGAAGTTCGAGGGGAGAGCCAGCCCCAGCATTTT. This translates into CASSEVRGESQPQHF.

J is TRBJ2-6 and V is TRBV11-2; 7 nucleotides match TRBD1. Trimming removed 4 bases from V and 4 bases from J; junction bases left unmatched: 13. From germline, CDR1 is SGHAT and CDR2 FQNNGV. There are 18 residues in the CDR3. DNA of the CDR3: TGTGCCAGCAGCTGGGACAGAGAGACGGAATCGGGGGCCAACGTCCTGACTTTC. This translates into CASSWDRETESGANVLTF.

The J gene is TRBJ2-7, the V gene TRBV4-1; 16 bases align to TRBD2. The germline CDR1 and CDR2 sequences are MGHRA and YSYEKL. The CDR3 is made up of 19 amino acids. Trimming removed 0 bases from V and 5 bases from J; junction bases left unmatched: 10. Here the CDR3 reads CASSQDRGTSGRARDEQYF. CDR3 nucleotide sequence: TGCGCCAGCAGCCAAGATCGAGGGACTAGCGGGAGGGCTCGGGACGAGCAGTACTTC.

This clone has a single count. CDR3 amino acids: CASSLAPLNTEAFF. CDR3 DNA: TGTGCCAGCAGCTTGGCACCGTTGAACACTGAAGCTTTCTTT. The rearrangement uses TRBV11-2 and TRBJ1-1; D is unresolved. This CDR3 has 14 residues. V was clipped by 3 bases and J by 0 bases, with 8 bases between them. From germline, CDR1 is SGHAT and CDR2 FQNNGV.

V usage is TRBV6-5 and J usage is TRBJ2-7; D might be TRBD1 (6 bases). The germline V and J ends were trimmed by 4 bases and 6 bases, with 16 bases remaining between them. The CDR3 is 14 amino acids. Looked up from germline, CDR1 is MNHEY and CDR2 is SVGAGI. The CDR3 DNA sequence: TGTGCCAGCAGTTTTTCCCTACAGGGCATCGAGCAGTACTTC. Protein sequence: CASSFSLQGIEQYF.

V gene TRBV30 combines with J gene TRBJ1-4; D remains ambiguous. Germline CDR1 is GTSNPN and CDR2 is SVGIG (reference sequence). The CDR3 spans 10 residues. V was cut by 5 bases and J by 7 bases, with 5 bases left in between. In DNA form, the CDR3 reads TGTGCCTGGGGGAGTGAAAAACTGTTTTTT. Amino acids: CAWGSEKLFF.

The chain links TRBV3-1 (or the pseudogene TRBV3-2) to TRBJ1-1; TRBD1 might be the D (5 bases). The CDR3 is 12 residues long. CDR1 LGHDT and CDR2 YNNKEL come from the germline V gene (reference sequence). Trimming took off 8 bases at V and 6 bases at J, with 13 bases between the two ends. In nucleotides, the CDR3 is TGTGCCAGCGGGCGGTCGGGGCCTGAAGCTTTCTTT. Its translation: CASGRSGPEAFF.

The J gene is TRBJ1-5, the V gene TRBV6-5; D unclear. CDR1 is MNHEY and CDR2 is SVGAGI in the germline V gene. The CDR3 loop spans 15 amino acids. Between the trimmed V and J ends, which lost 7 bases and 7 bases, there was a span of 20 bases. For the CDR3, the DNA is TGTGCCAGCACTTCTTTTTACTTTAAGAGGCAGCCCCAGCATTTT. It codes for CASTSFYFKRQPQHF.

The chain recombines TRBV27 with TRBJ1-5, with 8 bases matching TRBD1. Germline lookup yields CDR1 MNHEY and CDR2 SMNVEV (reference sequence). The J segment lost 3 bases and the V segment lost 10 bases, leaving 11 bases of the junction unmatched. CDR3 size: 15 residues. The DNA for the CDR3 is TGTGCCACCGGACAGGGTGGGGGATTCAATCAGCCCCAGCATTTT. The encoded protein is CATGQGGGFNQPQHF.

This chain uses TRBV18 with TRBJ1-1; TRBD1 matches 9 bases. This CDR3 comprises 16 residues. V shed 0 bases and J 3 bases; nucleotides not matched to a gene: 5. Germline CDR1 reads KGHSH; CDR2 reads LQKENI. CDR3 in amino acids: CASSPPTGGRDTEAFF. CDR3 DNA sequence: TGTGCCAGCTCACCACCAACAGGGGGCAGGGACACTGAAGCTTTCTTT.

In nucleotides, the CDR3 is TGTGCCAGCAGTTACTCATGGGGGGGCAATCAGCCCCAGCATTTT. This gives the protein CASSYSWGGNQPQHF. J is TRBJ1-5 and V is TRBV6-5; a weak D match, TRBD1 (5 bases). The V gene's germline CDR1 is MNHEY and CDR2 SVGAGI. Trimming removed 0 bases at V and 2 bases at J, with 8 bases between. This CDR3 is 15 amino acids long.

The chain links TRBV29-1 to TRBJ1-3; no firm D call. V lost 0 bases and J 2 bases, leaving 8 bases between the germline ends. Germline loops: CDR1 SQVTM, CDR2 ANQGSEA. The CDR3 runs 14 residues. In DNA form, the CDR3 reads TGCAGCGTTGAAGACACGGGAGCTGGAAACACCATATATTTT. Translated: CSVEDTGAGNTIYF.

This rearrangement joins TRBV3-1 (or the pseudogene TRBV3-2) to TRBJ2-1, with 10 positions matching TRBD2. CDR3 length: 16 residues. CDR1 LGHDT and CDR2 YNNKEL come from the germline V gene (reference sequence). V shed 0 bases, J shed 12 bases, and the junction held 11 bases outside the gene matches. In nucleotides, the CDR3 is TGTGCCAGCAGCCAAGATATTGCGAGCGGGGGGGCCAGGCAGTTCTTC. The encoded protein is CASSQDIASGGARQFF.

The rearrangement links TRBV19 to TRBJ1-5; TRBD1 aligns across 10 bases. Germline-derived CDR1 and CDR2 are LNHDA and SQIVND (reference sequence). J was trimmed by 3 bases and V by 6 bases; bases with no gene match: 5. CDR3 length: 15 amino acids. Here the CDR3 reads CASRPGQGFNQPQHF. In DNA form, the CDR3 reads TGTGCCAGTAGACCGGGACAGGGGTTCAATCAGCCCCAGCATTTT.

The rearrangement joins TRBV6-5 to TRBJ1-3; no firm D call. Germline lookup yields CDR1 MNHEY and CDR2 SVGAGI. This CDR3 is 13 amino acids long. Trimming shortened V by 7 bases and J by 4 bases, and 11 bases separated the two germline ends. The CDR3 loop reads CASIGPLGNTIYF. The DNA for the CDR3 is TGTGCCAGCATAGGACCTCTCGGAAACACCATATATTTT.

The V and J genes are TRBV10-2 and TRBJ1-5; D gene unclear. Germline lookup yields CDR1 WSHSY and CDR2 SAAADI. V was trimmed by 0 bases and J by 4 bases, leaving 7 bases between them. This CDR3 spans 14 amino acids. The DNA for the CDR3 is TGCGCCAGCAGTGAGTCACACGGGAATCAGCCCCAGCATTTT. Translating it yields CASSESHGNQPQHF.

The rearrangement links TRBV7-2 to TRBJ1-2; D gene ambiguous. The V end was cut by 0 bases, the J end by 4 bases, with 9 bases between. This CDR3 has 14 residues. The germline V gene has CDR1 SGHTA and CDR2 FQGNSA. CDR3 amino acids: CASSLALIGYGYTF. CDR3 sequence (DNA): TGTGCCAGCAGCTTAGCGTTGATTGGCTATGGCTACACCTTC.

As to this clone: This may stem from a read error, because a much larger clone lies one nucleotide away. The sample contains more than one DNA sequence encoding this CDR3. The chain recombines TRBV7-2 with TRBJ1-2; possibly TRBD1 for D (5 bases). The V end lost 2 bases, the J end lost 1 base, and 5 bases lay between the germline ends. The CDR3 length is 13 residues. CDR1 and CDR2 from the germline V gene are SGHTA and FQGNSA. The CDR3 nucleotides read TGTGCCAGCAGCTTACAGGGTAACTATGGCTACACCTTC. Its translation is CASSLQGNYGYTF.

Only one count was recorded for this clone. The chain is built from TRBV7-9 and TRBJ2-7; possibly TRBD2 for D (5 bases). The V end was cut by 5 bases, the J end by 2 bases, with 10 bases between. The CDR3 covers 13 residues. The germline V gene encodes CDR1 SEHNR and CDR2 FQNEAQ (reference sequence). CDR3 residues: CASSPGRTYEQYF. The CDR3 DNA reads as TGTGCCAGCAGCCCGGGGAGAACCTACGAGCAGTACTTC.

The CDR3 loop reads CASSPGPSGNNEQFF. The CDR3, as DNA: TGCGCCAGCAGCCCCGGGCCTAGCGGGAACAATGAGCAGTTCTTC. The chain uses TRBV5-1 and TRBJ2-1; TRBD2 matches 9 bases. V lost 4 bases, J lost 5 bases, and 7 bases stayed unmatched. Germline V gives CDR1 SGHRS, CDR2 YFSETQ. The CDR3 spans 15 residues.

DNA for the CDR3: TGTGCCAGCAGCCCGGACGGATTCTACGAGCAGTACTTC. Translating gives CASSPDGFYEQYF. The chain recombines TRBV7-2 with TRBJ2-7, with D uncertain. CDR1 SGHTA and CDR2 FQGNSA come from the germline V gene. Between the trimmed V and J ends, which lost 5 bases and 3 bases, there was a span of 11 bases. This CDR3 has 13 amino acids.